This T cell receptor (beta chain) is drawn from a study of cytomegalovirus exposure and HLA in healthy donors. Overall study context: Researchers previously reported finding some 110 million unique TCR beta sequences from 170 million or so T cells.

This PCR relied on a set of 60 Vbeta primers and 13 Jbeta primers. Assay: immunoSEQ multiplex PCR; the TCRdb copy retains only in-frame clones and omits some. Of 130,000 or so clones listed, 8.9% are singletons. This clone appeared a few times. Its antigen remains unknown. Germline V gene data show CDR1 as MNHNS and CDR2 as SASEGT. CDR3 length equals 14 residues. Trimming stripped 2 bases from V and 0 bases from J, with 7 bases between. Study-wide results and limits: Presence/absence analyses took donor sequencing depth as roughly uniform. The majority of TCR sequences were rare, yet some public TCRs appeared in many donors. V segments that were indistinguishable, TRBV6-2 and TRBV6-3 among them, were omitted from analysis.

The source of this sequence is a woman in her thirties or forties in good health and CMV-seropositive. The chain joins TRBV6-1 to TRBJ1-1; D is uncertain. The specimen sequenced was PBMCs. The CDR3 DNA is TGTGCCAGCAGTGAAAATCAGATGAACACTGAAGCTTTCTTT. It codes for CASSENQMNTEAFF.